A selection of T cell receptor beta chains follows, all from one sample in a study of circulating and synovial CD4+ cells in juvenile arthritis. Measured with immunoSEQ multiplex PCR; TCRdb has only the in-frame clones, and not every one. Seen here are tens of thousands of clones, just under 95% observed once, and the top ten hold less than 0.8%. Sample: CD4+ T cells from blood. The receptors derive from a human donor with juvenile idiopathic arthritis. Both conserved end residues are part of each CDR3. D genes are given only for firm matches. Size is stated for part of the rows, as once, few or many counts, or as a class when the clone is expanded.

>-|TRBJ1-2|TRBV5-4|few
CASSSIGRRNYGYTF
TGTGCCAGCAGCTCGATAGGGAGGAGAAACTATGGCTACACCTTC
>-|TRBJ2-7|TRBV30|once
CAWSTGEGAGGQYF
TGTGCCTGGAGTACGGGTGAGGGAGCCGGCGGGCAGTACTTC
>-|TRBJ1-6|TRBV6-6|-
CASSATPYNSPLHF
TGTGCCAGCAGTGCGACACCGTATAATTCACCCCTCCACTTT
>TRBD1|TRBJ2-7|TRBV4-1|-
CASSQAGTVSYEQYF
TGCGCCAGCAGCCAAGCCGGGACAGTATCCTACGAGCAGTACTTC
>TRBD1|TRBJ1-3|TRBV4-1|-
CASRPGTARDLGNTIYF
TGCGCCAGCCGACCGGGGACAGCCCGTGACCTTGGAAACACCATATATTTT
>-|TRBJ2-3|TRBV5-4|-
CASSQPPPTSTDTQYF
TGTGCCAGCAGTCAACCCCCCCCCACAAGCACAGATACGCAGTATTTT
>TRBD2|TRBJ2-3|TRBV6-4|-
CASSEGLATDTQYF
TGTGCCAGCAGTGAAGGACTAGCGACAGATACGCAGTATTTT
>TRBD2|TRBJ2-3|TRBV30|-
CAWSVRTSADTQYF
TGTGCCTGGAGTGTACGCACTAGCGCAGATACGCAGTATTTT
>-|TRBJ2-1|TRBV30|-
CAWSAGGRLASAEQFF
TGTGCCTGGAGTGCGGGGGGCCGGTTGGCCTCGGCTGAGCAGTTCTTC
>-|TRBJ1-2|TRBV6-5|-
CASSYEGLYGYTF
TGTGCCAGCAGTTACGAGGGCCTCTATGGCTACACCTTC
>-|TRBJ2-7|TRBV5-1|-
CASSFIESGEQYF
TGCGCCAGCAGCTTTATAGAGTCGGGTGAGCAGTACTTC
>-|TRBJ1-3|TRBV11-2|-
CASSLSGSPGNTIYF
TGTGCCAGCAGCTTGTCAGGAAGTCCTGGAAACACCATATATTTT
>TRBD1|TRBJ2-5|TRBV11-2|-
CASSPPTTGAETQYF
TGTGCCAGCAGCCCTCCCACGACAGGGGCAGAGACCCAGTACTTC
>TRBD2|TRBJ2-7|TRBV4-2|-
CASSSGGGYEQYF
TGTGCCAGCAGCTCGGGGGGGGGCTACGAGCAGTACTTC
>-|TRBJ2-7|TRBV6-5|once
CASDGGDGEQYF
TGTGCCTCCGATGGCGGGGACGGGGAGCAGTACTTC
>-|TRBJ2-7|TRBV6-5|-
CASSYGARHYEQYF
TGTGCCAGCAGTTACGGTGCCAGGCACTACGAGCAGTACTTC
>-|TRBJ2-7|TRBV19|-
CASSESLYLSYEQYF
TGTGCCAGTAGTGAGTCACTCTACCTCTCCTACGAGCAGTACTTC
>-|TRBJ1-6|TRBV5-1|-
CASSLDVQGDNSPLHF
TGCGCCAGCAGCTTGGACGTACAGGGAGATAATTCACCCCTCCACTTT
>TRBD1|TRBJ1-2|TRBV4-1|once
CASSLPDRGRWGYTF
TGCGCCAGCAGCTTGCCGGACAGGGGGCGATGGGGCTACACCTTC
>-|TRBJ1-1|TRBV9|-
CASSVGQGRAEAFF
TGTGCCAGCAGCGTAGGTCAGGGGAGGGCTGAAGCTTTCTTT
>-|TRBJ1-2|TRBV6-5|-
CASSEGVGYGYTF
TGTGCCAGCAGTGAAGGGGTGGGTTATGGCTACACCTTC
>-|TRBJ2-5|TRBV5-1|-
CASSLERGRRETQYF
TGCGCCAGCAGCTTGGAACGGGGAAGGAGAGAGACCCAGTACTTC
>TRBD1|TRBJ1-1|TRBV5-1|-
CASSPQGGDTEAFF
TGCGCCAGCAGCCCACAGGGGGGGGACACTGAAGCTTTCTTT
>-|TRBJ1-2|TRBV5-1|once
CASSLGAGAGGYTF
TGCGCCAGCAGCTTGGGGGCAGGGGCCGGTGGCTACACCTTC
>TRBD1|TRBJ1-6|TRBV5-1|-
CASSLGPRTGDGSYNSPLHF
TGCGCCAGCAGCTTGGGCCCTAGGACAGGGGATGGATCCTATAATTCACCCCTCCACTTT
>-|TRBJ1-2|TRBV6-1|-
CASSLGPEGYGYTF
TGTGCCAGCAGTCTAGGACCCGAGGGCTATGGCTACACCTTC
>TRBD2|TRBJ2-7|TRBV27|-
CASSSSGGLYEQYF
TGTGCCAGCAGTTCTAGCGGGGGTCTCTACGAGCAGTACTTC
>-|TRBJ1-4|TRBV19|-
CASTENGSEKLFF
TGTGCCAGTACTGAGAACGGGAGCGAAAAACTGTTTTTT
>TRBD1|TRBJ1-3|TRBV5-1|few
CASSLQGAMAGNTIYF
TGCGCCAGCAGTCTTCAGGGGGCAATGGCTGGAAACACCATATATTTT
>-|TRBJ2-1|TRBV15|-
CATGGLLDSSYNEQFF
TGTGCCACCGGCGGATTACTTGACAGCTCCTACAATGAGCAGTTCTTC
>-|TRBJ2-7|TRBV29-1|-
CSVGGPHRRDEQYF
TGCAGCGTGGGGGGGCCCCACAGGCGGGACGAGCAGTACTTC
>TRBD1|TRBJ2-7|TRBV5-1|once
CASSLAGQGPSFYEQYF
TGCGCCAGCAGCTTGGCAGGACAGGGGCCATCTTTCTACGAGCAGTACTTC
>TRBD2|TRBJ2-7|TRBV4-1|-
CASSQPTSGGYEQYF
TGCGCCAGCAGCCAACCGACTAGCGGGGGTTACGAGCAGTACTTC
>-|TRBJ2-5|TRBV21-1|-
CASSKINRDQETQYF
TGTGCCAGCAGCAAAATCAACCGAGACCAAGAGACCCAGTACTTC
>-|TRBJ1-4|TRBV2|-
CASSEDSGVLEKLFF
TGTGCCAGCAGTGAAGATTCAGGTGTTCTCGAAAAACTGTTTTTT
>-|TRBJ2-5|TRBV19|-
CASSMRLPGGQETQYF
TGTGCCAGTAGTATGAGGCTCCCCGGGGGTCAAGAGACCCAGTACTTC
>-|TRBJ1-6|TRBV11-2|-
CASSLSARGSSYNSPLHF
TGTGCCAGCAGCCTTTCGGCCCGCGGGAGCTCCTATAATTCACCCCTCCACTTT
>-|TRBJ2-6|TRBV5-8|-
CASSLYGTITGANVLTF
TGTGCCAGCAGCTTGTACGGAACTATAACTGGGGCCAACGTCCTGACTTTC
>-|TRBJ1-3|TRBV6-1|-
CASSEDTVRNTIYF
TGTGCCAGCAGTGAAGACACAGTGAGAAACACCATATATTTT